The T cell receptor (beta chain) under discussion was sequenced for a study of blood T cell repertoires in COVID-19. This table comes from immunoSEQ multiplex PCR, and its TCRdb copy is limited to in-frame clones, with some not included. The sample lists roughly 76,000 clones; around 89% were seen once. The length of the CDR3 is 13 residues. Trimming left V 3 bases short and J 6 bases short, with 12 bases between. This clone came up a few times. Enrollees, roughly 18 to 90 years old, lived in about two dozen US areas. The specimen was PBMCs or T cells enriched from blood (not recorded which). The chain combines TRBV12-3 or TRBV12-4 with TRBJ2-7; D perhaps matches TRBD2 (5 bases). This sequence originates from a woman in her 50s with acute COVID-19. CDR3 region: CASSFVGLREQYF. Written as DNA, the CDR3 is TGTGCCAGCAGTTTCGTTGGACTTCGCGAGCAGTACTTC.